Each of the 3 T cell receptor beta chains below was sequenced from the same sample in a study of beta chain features in type 1 diabetes. Findings and caveats of the study: Shorter TCRB CDR3s, moderately but significantly so, marked every one of the four CD4+ subsets in Type 1 diabetes patients.

No cognate antigen is known for these TCRs. cDNA synthesis used the whole RNA isolate, giving expressed TCRB sequences. Profiled with immunoSEQ multiplex PCR; TCRdb holds only in-frame clones, not every one. The sample contains approximately 360,000 clones, around 13% of which appear only once. The sequencing sample was made of naive CD4+ T cells from blood. These receptors all stem from a woman younger than 35 with type 1 diabetes.

This clone was counted a few times. The CDR3 is CASRLGNEQFF. The CDR3 DNA reads as TGTGCCAGCAGGCTAGGAAATGAGCAGTTCTTC. This sequence joins TRBV2 and TRBJ2-1; D is unresolved. The V gene lost 6 bases and the J gene lost 7 bases, with 7 bases spanning the gap. CDR1 is SNHLY, CDR2 FYNNEI, per germline. This CDR3 comprises 11 residues.

This clone has only a few counts. The V call is TRBV7-2, the J call TRBJ1-2; D is perhaps TRBD1 (5 bases). Germline V CDR1 and CDR2: SGHTA, FQGNSA. This CDR3 is 12 amino acids long. The CDR3 DNA reads TGTGTGGTGGGGGACTCTAACTATGGCTACACCTTC. It encodes CVVGDSNYGYTF.

This clone was seen a handful of times. J is TRBJ1-1 and V is TRBV2, with D hard to call. From germline, CDR1 is SNHLY and CDR2 FYNNEI. CDR3 length: 13 amino acids. The germline V and J ends were trimmed by 9 bases and 4 bases, with 15 bases remaining between them. The CDR3 sequence: CASPKEHGTEAFF. CDR3 sequence (DNA): TGTGCCAGTCCTAAGGAGCACGGCACTGAAGCTTTCTTT. The full variable domain, in which reference TRBV2 and TRBJ1-1 provide the parts outside the CDR3, is EPEVTQTPSHQVTQMGQEVILRCVPISNHLYFYWYRQILGQKVEFLVSFYNNEISEKSEIFDDQFSVERPDGSNFTLKIRSTKLEDSAMYFCASPKEHGTEAFFGQGTRLTVV.